This T cell receptor (beta chain) was profiled in a study of OX40 agonist ivuxolimab in advanced cancers. Germline V gives CDR1 SGHDN, CDR2 FVKESK. CDR3 length: 16 residues. V lost 4 bases and J lost 2, with 15 bases in between. Data came from immunoSEQ multiplex PCR; TCRdb stores just in-frame clones and leaves some out. Among about 64,000 clones listed, roughly 89% were seen once. This sequence originates from an adult with an advanced solid tumor such as melanoma, head and neck, liver or kidney cancer. This chain links TRBV14 with TRBJ2-1; D call uncertain. This specimen consisted of CD4+ or CD8+ T cells sorted from blood, obtained in a trial of the OX40 agonist ivuxolimab. The CDR3 is CASSLLTRPPYNEQFF. The CDR3, as DNA: TGTGCCAGCAGCCTCCTGACCCGGCCCCCCTACAATGAGCAGTTCTTC.